This T cell receptor (beta chain) was profiled in a study of T cell repertoires in cytomegalovirus infection. CDR3 length: 15 residues. The germline CDR1 and CDR2 sequences are DFQATT and SNEGSKA (reference sequence). Trimming removed 3 bases at V and 0 bases at J, with 11 bases between. This clonotype came up many times. Its antigen is currently unknown. TCRdb analysed the reads with MiXCR anew, one entry per CDR3 protein. The data contain about 310,000 distinct CDR3 sequences, roughly 25% of them seen just once; the ten biggest clones take up about an eighth. V gene TRBV20-1 combines with J gene TRBJ1-4; D perhaps matches TRBD1 (5 bases). The clonotype originates from a human donor in good health (CMV status not recorded). Some clones in this sample may be carry-over from other donors' samples. Sequencing was performed on cultured PBMCs, taken from culture after CMV antigen stimulation. This chain's CDR3 is CSASADSATNEKLFF. The DNA for the CDR3 is TGCAGTGCTAGCGCAGACAGTGCAACTAATGAAAAACTGTTTTTT.